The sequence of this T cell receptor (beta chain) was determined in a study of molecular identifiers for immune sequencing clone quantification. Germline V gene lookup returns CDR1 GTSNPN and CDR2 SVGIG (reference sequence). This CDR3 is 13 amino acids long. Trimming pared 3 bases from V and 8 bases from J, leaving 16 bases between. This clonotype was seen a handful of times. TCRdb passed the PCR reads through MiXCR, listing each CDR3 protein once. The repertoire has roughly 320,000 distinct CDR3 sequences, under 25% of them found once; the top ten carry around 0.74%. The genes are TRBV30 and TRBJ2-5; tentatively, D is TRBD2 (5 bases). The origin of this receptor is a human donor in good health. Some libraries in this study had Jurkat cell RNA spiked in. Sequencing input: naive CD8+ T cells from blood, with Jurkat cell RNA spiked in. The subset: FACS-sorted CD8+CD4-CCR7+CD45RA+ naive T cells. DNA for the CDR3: TGTGCCTGGAGCCCAACTAGTTCCCAAACCCAGTACTTC. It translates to CAWSPTSSQTQYF.